The rows below give T cell receptor beta chains drawn from one sample of a study of siplizumab effects on memory and regulatory T cells. This table comes from immunoSEQ multiplex PCR, and its TCRdb copy is limited to in-frame clones, with some not included. The sample lists about 97,000 clones; about 93% were seen once. Sequenced input: CD4+ T cells sorted from blood. The origin of the receptors is a human donor in good health. CDR3s include the opening cysteine and the closing phenylalanine or tryptophan. A D gene is named only where the DNA matches it firmly. Expanded clones are given a class, and other clones once, few, many or no size at all.

J: TRBJ2-3; D: -; size: -; V: TRBV18; CDR3: CASSPLLSDTQYF; DNA: TGTGCCAGCTCACCGCTTCTCTCAGATACGCAGTATTTT
J: TRBJ2-7; D: -; size: -; V: TRBV11-2; CDR3: CASSQGGGYEQYF; DNA: TGTGCCAGCAGTCAGGGAGGGGGCTACGAGCAGTACTTC
J: TRBJ2-1; D: -; size: -; V: TRBV19; CDR3: CASSIQPRDEQFF; DNA: TGTGCCAGTAGTATACAGCCAAGGGATGAGCAGTTCTTC
J: TRBJ2-2; D: -; size: -; V: TRBV14; CDR3: CASSQERVPLGELFF; DNA: TGTGCCAGCAGCCAAGAACGAGTACCTTTAGGGGAGCTGTTTTTT
J: TRBJ2-5; D: TRBD2; size: once; V: TRBV18; CDR3: CASSPAVLAALQETQYF; DNA: TGTGCCAGCTCACCAGCTGTACTAGCGGCACTACAAGAGACCCAGTACTTC
J: TRBJ2-7; D: -; size: -; V: TRBV10-3; CDR3: CAISAPRSYEQYF; DNA: TGTGCCATCAGTGCGCCCCGCTCGTACGAGCAGTACTTC
J: TRBJ1-5; D: TRBD1; size: -; V: TRBV5-6; CDR3: CASSSRLRDRGVSNQPQHF; DNA: TGTGCCAGCAGCTCCCGCTTGAGGGACAGGGGTGTAAGCAATCAGCCCCAGCATTTT
J: TRBJ1-2; D: -; size: -; V: TRBV6-5; CDR3: CASSYEGWDGYTF; DNA: TGTGCCAGCAGTTACGAGGGGTGGGATGGCTACACCTTC
J: TRBJ1-6; D: -; size: -; V: TRBV10-3; CDR3: CAISEVDRSNSPLHF; DNA: TGTGCCATCAGTGAGGTTGACAGAAGTAATTCACCCCTCCACTTT
J: TRBJ2-7; D: -; size: -; V: TRBV28; CDR3: CASDSTLSYEQYF; DNA: TGTGCCAGCGACAGTACTCTTTCCTACGAGCAGTACTTC
J: TRBJ1-1; D: -; size: -; V: TRBV5-1; CDR3: CASRREPNTEAFF; DNA: TGCGCCAGCAGACGCGAACCGAACACTGAAGCTTTCTTT
J: TRBJ2-7; D: TRBD1; size: -; V: TRBV30; CDR3: CAWRRDRPYEQYF; DNA: TGTGCCTGGCGCCGGGACAGACCCTACGAGCAGTACTTC
J: TRBJ1-1; D: -; size: -; V: TRBV11-2; CDR3: CASSLQGRSVNTEAFF; DNA: TGTGCCAGCAGCTTGCAGGGAAGATCAGTGAACACTGAAGCTTTCTTT
J: TRBJ2-7; D: -; size: -; V: TRBV6-1; CDR3: CASSEEVSQSYEQYF; DNA: TGTGCCAGCAGTGAAGAGGTTTCCCAGTCCTACGAGCAGTACTTC
J: TRBJ2-3; D: -; size: -; V: TRBV5-4; CDR3: CASSLVGADTQYF; DNA: TGTGCCAGCAGCTTGGTTGGGGCAGATACGCAGTATTTT
J: TRBJ2-1; D: TRBD2; size: -; V: TRBV5-4; CDR3: CASSLGGGSSYNEQFF; DNA: TGTGCCAGCAGCTTGGGGGGCGGGAGCTCCTACAATGAGCAGTTCTTC
J: TRBJ1-2; D: -; size: -; V: TRBV9; CDR3: CASSAELFYGYTF; DNA: TGTGCCAGCAGCGCGGAGCTTTTCTATGGCTACACCTTC
J: TRBJ2-1; D: TRBD2; size: -; V: TRBV7-3; CDR3: CASSPGTSGNEQFF; DNA: TGTGCCAGCAGCCCCGGGACTAGCGGTAATGAGCAGTTCTTC
J: TRBJ2-7; D: -; size: -; V: TRBV6-1; CDR3: CASSVRAPYEQYF; DNA: TGTGCCAGCAGTGTCAGAGCCCCCTACGAGCAGTACTTC
J: TRBJ1-3; D: -; size: -; V: TRBV2; CDR3: CASRAGLSGNTIYF; DNA: TGTGCCAGCAGGGCAGGTCTCTCTGGAAACACCATATATTTT
J: TRBJ2-1; D: -; size: -; V: TRBV2; CDR3: CASEQLAKSEQFF; DNA: TGTGCCAGCGAACAGTTGGCTAAGAGTGAGCAGTTCTTC